Below, 30 T cell receptor beta chains from the same sample are listed, as sequenced in a study of T cells after somatic rescue of genetic block. Produced via immunoSEQ multiplex PCR; TCRdb's table is partial and in-frame only. Of some 90,000 clones listed, about nine tenths are singletons. The sample was peripheral blood mononuclear cells (PBMCs). The receptors stem from a woman aged 18-30 years.

The chain recombines TRBV5-1 with TRBJ2-7, with 7 bases fitting TRBD1. With V trimmed by 4 bases and J by 7 bases, 20 bases remained unmatched. The CDR3 extends over 17 amino acids. CDR1 SGHRS and CDR2 YFSETQ come from the germline V gene. This chain's CDR3 is CASSPILRDSLSGEQYF. DNA for the CDR3: TGCGCCAGCAGCCCGATTTTACGGGACAGCCTGTCGGGAGAGCAGTACTTC.

Only one count was recorded for this clone. This chain connects TRBV7-2 to TRBJ2-3, with D possibly being TRBD1 or TRBD2 (5 bases each). This CDR3 has 15 amino acids. Germline-derived CDR1 and CDR2 are SGHTA and FQGNSA. V was trimmed by 1 base and J by 1 base, leaving 9 bases between them. CDR3 in amino acids: CASSLDQGRTDTQYF. The CDR3 DNA sequence: TGTGCCAGCAGCTTAGATCAGGGACGCACAGATACGCAGTATTTT.

V is TRBV14 and J is TRBJ2-2; D unclear. The length of the CDR3 is 14 residues. V lost 4 bases to trimming and J lost 6 bases, with 12 bases between them. Germline V gene sequence: CDR1 SGHDN, CDR2 FVKESK. The DNA of the CDR3 is TGTGCCAGCAGCCTCTACTCCCTACCCGGGGAGCTGTTTTTT. It codes for CASSLYSLPGELFF.

This chain connects TRBV6-5 to TRBJ1-5, with 7 bases aligning to TRBD1. Germline V lookup: CDR1 MNHEY, CDR2 SVGAGI. The junction had 3 bases not matched to a gene; V was cut back by 5 bases and J by 5 bases. The CDR3 contains 13 residues. This CDR3 is CASSRTGDQPQHF. The CDR3 nucleotides read TGTGCCAGCAGTCGCACAGGGGATCAGCCCCAGCATTTT.

A single count supports this clone. The gene calls are TRBV4-2 and TRBJ2-3; either TRBD1 or TRBD2 may supply D (5 bases each). The germline V and J ends were trimmed by 1 base and 2 bases, with 13 bases remaining between them. This CDR3 comprises 16 residues. From germline, CDR1 is LGHNA and CDR2 YNFKEQ. The chain's CDR3 is CASSQVGGTLTDTQYF. Here the CDR3 DNA reads TGTGCCAGCAGCCAAGTGGGTGGGACCCTCACAGATACGCAGTATTTT.

This clone occurred a few times. The rearrangement joins TRBV15 to TRBJ1-5; no clear D gene. V lost 3 bases to trimming and J lost 0 bases, with 0 bases between them. Germline CDR1 is LNHNV and CDR2 is YYDKDF (reference sequence). The CDR3 sequence is 12 residues long. The CDR3 loop reads CATSSSNQPQHF. The DNA of the CDR3 is TGTGCCACCAGCAGTAGCAATCAGCCCCAGCATTTT.

The chain links TRBV9 to TRBJ2-5; no definite D call. Trimming pared 3 bases from V and 5 bases from J, leaving 14 bases between. The CDR3 spans 14 residues. Germline V lookup: CDR1 SGDLS, CDR2 YYNGEE. The DNA of the CDR3 is TGTGCCAGCAGCGGCGACGTCGTTTTGGAGACCCAGTACTTC. It specifies CASSGDVVLETQYF.

The chain carries TRBV19 and TRBJ1-2; D uncertain. V was cut by 3 bases and J by 1 base, with 9 bases left in between. Germline V gene sequence: CDR1 LNHDA, CDR2 SQIVND (reference sequence). The CDR3 contains 14 residues. Here the CDR3 reads CASSIESLNYGYTF. CDR3 coding DNA: TGTGCCAGTAGTATTGAGAGCCTTAACTATGGCTACACCTTC.

This clone was observed once. The chain employs TRBV27 and TRBJ2-7, with a possible D match to TRBD1 (6 bases). The V end was cut by 2 bases, the J end by 2 bases, with 13 bases between. Germline values: CDR1 MNHEY, CDR2 SMNVEV (reference sequence). The CDR3 length is 15 residues. This chain's CDR3 is CASSLGDTAAYEQYF. The CDR3 DNA reads as TGTGCCAGCAGTTTAGGGGACACCGCCGCCTACGAGCAGTACTTC.

This clone was seen once. The rearrangement uses TRBV6-6 and TRBJ2-7, with D unclear. Germline V gene lookup returns CDR1 MNHNY and CDR2 SVGAGI (reference sequence). The CDR3 consists of 14 residues. Trimming left V 6 bases short and J 5 bases short, with 17 bases between. The CDR3 coding sequence is TGTGCCAGCAGCCACCACGGACGTCAGAACGAGCAGTACTTC. Protein sequence: CASSHHGRQNEQYF.

V is TRBV27 and J is TRBJ1-1; D call uncertain. The CDR3 is made up of 14 amino acids. V gave up 5 bases and J gave up 0 bases, with 10 bases separating them. Germline V gene lookup returns CDR1 MNHEY and CDR2 SMNVEV (reference sequence). CDR3 sequence reads: CASSLGRMNTEAFF. CDR3 nucleotides: TGTGCCAGCAGTCTCGGACGGATGAACACTGAAGCTTTCTTT.

The chain uses TRBV5-4 and TRBJ2-3; possible D gene TRBD1, 6 bases. CDR3 length equals 15 residues. Per germline, CDR1 SGHNT and CDR2 YYREEE (reference sequence). V shed 0 bases and J shed 5 bases, with 13 bases lying between them. The CDR3 protein is CASSLGTAQGDTQYF. The CDR3 coding sequence is TGTGCCAGCAGCTTGGGAACTGCACAGGGAGATACGCAGTATTTT. Based on the CDR3 plus reference TRBV5-4 and TRBJ2-3, the full variable domain is ETGVTQSPTHLIKTRGQQVTLRCSSQSGHNTVSWYQQALGQGPQFIFQYYREEENGRGNFPPRFSGLQFPNYSSELNVNALELDDSALYLCASSLGTAQGDTQYFGPGTRLTVL.

This clone was detected ten times or more. The chain is built from TRBV9 and TRBJ2-7; 10 positions match TRBD2. The germline V gene encodes CDR1 SGDLS and CDR2 YYNGEE. The trim removed 5 bases at V and 0 bases at J, leaving 2 bases unmatched. The CDR3 has 14 amino acids. The CDR3, as DNA: TGTGCCAGCAGGGGACTAGCGAGCTCCTACGAGCAGTACTTC. This translates into CASRGLASSYEQYF.

For this clone: At the DNA level, this CDR3 is encoded by other sequences in the same sample as well. The chain has TRBV4-1 and TRBJ2-7; TRBD1 matches 7 bases. Germline V gene lookup returns CDR1 MGHRA and CDR2 YSYEKL. The CDR3 has 14 residues. J gave up 3 bases and V 0 bases, and 2 bases lay outside the gene matches. CDR3 nucleotides: TGCGCCAGCAGCCAAGAGAACAGGGGCTACGAGCAGTACTTC. This codes for CASSQENRGYEQYF.

The chain carries TRBV11-2 and TRBJ2-1, with D tentatively TRBD1 (5 bases). Germline loops: CDR1 SGHAT, CDR2 FQNNGV. V lost 6 bases and J lost 8, with 20 bases in between. The CDR3 length is 15 residues. The CDR3 bases are TGTGCCAGCAGTCAGGGTGGAAAGGTGTTGGATGAGCAGTTCTTC. This codes for CASSQGGKVLDEQFF.

This chain links TRBV2 with TRBJ1-2; D unresolved. Trimming removed 8 bases at V and 4 bases at J, with 17 bases between. CDR1 and CDR2 from the germline V gene are SNHLY and FYNNEI. CDR3 length: 14 residues. CDR3 nucleotide sequence: TGTGCCAGCCTCGTGGTAGGCCTCCCCTATGGCTACACCTTC. It yields the protein CASLVVGLPYGYTF.

The chain recombines TRBV5-1 with TRBJ2-2; TRBD2 is a possible D gene (6 bases). The V and J ends lost 1 base and 0 bases respectively, with 10 bases between them. Germline V gene sequence: CDR1 SGHRS, CDR2 YFSETQ. The CDR3 runs 16 residues. The CDR3 coding sequence is TGCGCCAGCAGCTTGCAACTAGCAGCGAACACCGGGGAGCTGTTTTTT. This translates into CASSLQLAANTGELFF.

The table lists this clone with a few counts. J is TRBJ1-1 and V is TRBV5-6, with TRBD1 matching over 8 bases. Losses at the gene ends were 4 bases for V and 1 base for J; bases not matched to a gene: 3. Germline V lookup: CDR1 SGHDT, CDR2 YYEEEE. CDR3 length: 14 residues. The CDR3 spells CASSHGTGNTEAFF. The CDR3 DNA reads TGTGCCAGCAGCCACGGGACAGGGAACACTGAAGCTTTCTTT.

The chain links TRBV28 to TRBJ1-5; no clear D gene. Germline-derived CDR1 and CDR2 are MDHEN and SYDVKM. The CDR3 length is 16 residues. V was trimmed by 4 bases and J by 0 bases, leaving 13 bases between them. CDR3 region: CASSSWRGNSNQPQHF. Written as DNA, the CDR3 is TGTGCCAGCAGTTCCTGGAGAGGAAATAGCAATCAGCCCCAGCATTTT.

V and J are TRBV9 and TRBJ1-1; D is uncertain. The CDR3 has 15 amino acids. V lost 0 bases and J 0 bases, leaving 9 bases between the germline ends. The germline V gene encodes CDR1 SGDLS and CDR2 YYNGEE. In nucleotides, the CDR3 is TGTGCCAGCAGCGTAGGACGGACTATGAACACTGAAGCTTTCTTT. This gives the protein CASSVGRTMNTEAFF.

The genes are TRBV6-5 and TRBJ1-3; 7 bases align to TRBD1. The ends lost 2 bases at V and 2 bases at J; junction bases unmatched: 3. The germline V gene encodes CDR1 MNHEY and CDR2 SVGAGI. CDR3 length equals 15 residues. CDR3: CASSYQGQPGNTIYF. The CDR3 DNA is TGTGCCAGCAGTTACCAGGGACAGCCTGGAAACACCATATATTTT.

The chain is built from TRBV21-1 and TRBJ2-7; the listed D gene, TRBD1, was not tested against the DNA. TRBV21-1 is a pseudogene segment. The CDR3 is made up of 14 amino acids. CDR3 DNA sequence: TGTGCCAGCAGCATGGACAGGGAGTTTCTCGAGCAGTACTTC. Its protein product is CASSMDREFLEQYF.

This sequence joins TRBV6-5 and TRBJ2-5; 11 bases are shared with TRBD1. The V and J ends lost 5 bases and 5 bases, in that order; junction bases with no gene match: 7. The germline CDR1 and CDR2 sequences are MNHEY and SVGAGI. The CDR3 extends over 15 amino acids. CDR3 in DNA: TGTGCCAGCAGTGTCTGGGGACAGGGGGGGGAGACCCAGTACTTC. It specifies CASSVWGQGGETQYF.

The rearrangement links TRBV30 to TRBJ1-5, with 8 bases identical to TRBD1. The CDR3 consists of 13 residues. Germline V gene data show CDR1 as GTSNPN and CDR2 as SVGIG (reference sequence). V was pared by 5 bases and J by 3 bases, with 3 bases of the junction left unmatched. Written as DNA, the CDR3 is TGTGCCTGGGGACAGGGACTCAATCAGCCCCAGCATTTT. As protein: CAWGQGLNQPQHF. The whole variable domain, filled in from reference TRBV30 and TRBJ1-5, reads SQTIHQWPATLVQPVGSPLSLECTVEGTSNPNLYWYRQAAGRGLQLLFYSVGIGQISSEVPQNLSASRPQDRQFILSSKKLLLSDSGFYLCAWGQGLNQPQHFGDGTRLSIL.

This chain joins TRBV28 and TRBJ2-5; 7 positions match TRBD1. Germline CDR1 reads MDHEN; CDR2 reads SYDVKM. V lost 7 bases to trimming and J lost 5 bases; unmatched junction nucleotides: 10. CDR3 length: 14 amino acids. Here the CDR3 DNA reads TGTGCCAGCACCAAAAATTCACAGGGGGAGACCCAGTACTTC. Its protein is CASTKNSQGETQYF.

J is TRBJ2-5 and V is TRBV28; D is possibly TRBD2 (6 bases). The germline V gene encodes CDR1 MDHEN and CDR2 SYDVKM. The CDR3 has 15 residues. Trimming left V 2 bases short and J 2 bases short, with 12 bases between. The CDR3 coding sequence is TGTGCCAGCAGTTTACTGGGACGGGAGCAAGAGACCCAGTACTTC. It is translated as CASSLLGREQETQYF.

The V call is TRBV27, the J call TRBJ1-5, with D hard to call. The CDR3 consists of 17 residues. Trimming stripped 6 bases from V and 3 bases from J, with 21 bases between. CDR1 is MNHEY, CDR2 SMNVEV, per germline (reference sequence). CDR3 DNA: TGTGCCAGCAGCAGCCGCACACTGGACGGAGCCAATCAGCCCCAGCATTTT. Translating it yields CASSSRTLDGANQPQHF.

This chain joins TRBV29-1 and TRBJ2-7, with TRBD2 matching over 9 bases. J was trimmed by 3 bases and V by 6 bases; bases with no gene match: 9. Germline loops: CDR1 SQVTM, CDR2 ANQGSEA. The CDR3 sequence is 14 residues long. The DNA of the CDR3 is TGCAGCGTGAGACCTATGACTAGCGGCTACGAGCAGTACTTC. Translating gives CSVRPMTSGYEQYF.

The V and J genes are TRBV10-3 and TRBJ2-7; a weak D match, TRBD2 (5 bases). V was shortened by 6 bases and J by 0 bases, with 15 bases between the two germline ends. The germline V gene has CDR1 ENHRY and CDR2 SYGVKD. The CDR3 is 15 residues long. In nucleotides, the CDR3 is TGTGCCATCAGAGCTAGCTTGCCCAGCTCCTACGAGCAGTACTTC. Amino acids: CAIRASLPSSYEQYF.

This chain links TRBV6-1 with TRBJ1-5; no firm D call. CDR1 and CDR2 from the germline V gene are MNHNS and SASEGT. V gave up 3 bases and J gave up 1 base, with 10 bases separating them. This CDR3 has 15 amino acids. The CDR3 region has the DNA TGTGCCAGCAGTGAGGCCAGGATGAGCAATCAGCCCCAGCATTTT. Protein sequence: CASSEARMSNQPQHF.